What follows is one T cell receptor beta chain and its context. As originally analysed: Amplification with reference gene primers provided the estimates of nucleated cell counts. Using immunoSEQ multiplex PCR, the repertoire was profiled, and TCRdb retains in-frame clones only, with some absent. That table supplies the V and J calls and clone size; D and trimming were determined from the DNA. The top ten clones hold 0.95% to 1.3% of a sample with over 100,000 clones, approximately 90% of them seen once. The entry originates in a study of blood T cell repertoires in COVID-19. Study-wide background: PBMCs, B-cell-depleted T cells, or T cells were the source of the cDNA or gDNA that made up the material.

Sequenced input: peripheral blood. The TCR sequence derives from a human donor in a cohort sampled during active COVID-19.

The CDR3 spells CASSERETSPNYGYTF. The CDR3 DNA follows: TGTGCCAGCAGTGAACGGGAGACATCCCCTAACTATGGCTACACCTTC. The V gene is TRBV6-1, the J gene TRBJ1-2, with D hard to call. CDR1 and CDR2 (germline): MNHNS, SASEGT. This CDR3 comprises 16 residues. The V end was cut by 2 bases, the J end by 0 bases, with 13 bases between.